Presented here are 10 T cell receptor beta chains from one specimen sequenced in a study of blood T cell repertoires in COVID-19. Using immunoSEQ multiplex PCR, the repertoire was profiled, and TCRdb retains in-frame clones only, with some absent. The sample carries hundreds of thousands of clones, 80% to 90% recorded once. Material for sequencing was peripheral blood. The receptors here all came from a man older than 75 with acute or convalescent COVID-19.

The V and J genes are TRBV5-1 and TRBJ1-1, with TRBD1 matching 9 bases. The CDR3 runs to 18 residues. CDR1 SGHRS and CDR2 YFSETQ come from the germline V gene. V lost 1 base and J lost 0; bases outside the gene matches: 10. DNA for the CDR3: TGCGCCAGCAGCTTGTCCGGGACAGGGAGATTCATGAACACTGAAGCTTTCTTT. This encodes CASSLSGTGRFMNTEAFF.

This chain links TRBV10-3 with TRBJ2-5; weak D call: TRBD2 (6 bases). Germline-derived CDR1 and CDR2 are ENHRY and SYGVKD. Trimming removed 4 bases from V and 2 bases from J, with 8 bases in between. CDR3 length equals 13 residues. The CDR3 DNA reads as TGTGCCATCAGTGTAGCGGAACAAGAGACCCAGTACTTC. It translates to CAISVAEQETQYF.

V and J are TRBV12-3 or TRBV12-4 and TRBJ2-7; 7 nucleotides agree with TRBD2. The CDR3 loop spans 13 amino acids. The trim removed 3 bases at V and 5 bases at J, leaving 4 bases unmatched. The CDR3 DNA reads as TGTGCCAGCAGTTTTGGGGAGGGAGACGAGCAGTACTTC. Protein: CASSFGEGDEQYF.

This rearrangement joins TRBV11-3 to TRBJ2-1; 9 bases align to TRBD1. Germline values: CDR1 SGHNT, CDR2 YENEEA. This CDR3 spans 15 amino acids. V shed 2 bases, J shed 7 bases, and the junction held 6 bases outside the gene matches. CDR3 loop: CASSLTGGLRNEQFF. CDR3 sequence (DNA): TGTGCCAGCAGCTTAACAGGGGGCTTGAGAAATGAGCAGTTCTTC.

V is TRBV7-6 and J is TRBJ2-2, with a tentative D call TRBD2 (5 bases). This CDR3 comprises 15 residues. V dropped 0 bases and J dropped 4 bases, with 9 bases sitting between them. CDR1 is SGHVS, CDR2 FNYEAQ, per germline. The CDR3: CASSLAQGSTGELFF. The CDR3 region has the DNA TGTGCCAGCAGCTTAGCGCAAGGGAGCACCGGGGAGCTGTTTTTT.

CDR3 protein: CSVDGGGTEAFF. Written as DNA, the CDR3 is TGCAGCGTTGATGGAGGAGGCACTGAAGCTTTCTTT. The rearrangement links TRBV29-1 to TRBJ1-1, with D unclear. Trimming stripped 3 bases from V and 4 bases from J, with 9 bases between. Germline CDR1 and CDR2: SQVTM and ANQGSEA. This CDR3 is 12 amino acids long.

This clone was counted a single time. Here the CDR3 reads CASSARGSVETQYF. CDR3 DNA sequence: TGTGCCAGCAGCGCCCGGGGTAGCGTGGAGACCCAGTACTTC. The chain uses TRBV11-2 and TRBJ2-5; TRBD2 might be the D (5 bases). Per germline, CDR1 SGHAT and CDR2 FQNNGV. V lost 5 bases to trimming and J lost 5 bases, with 15 bases between them. The length of the CDR3 is 14 residues.

This clone was seen a single time. The gene calls are TRBV3-1 (or the pseudogene TRBV3-2) and TRBJ1-2, with D possibly matching TRBD1 (5 bases). The CDR3 is 14 residues long. The germline V gene has CDR1 LGHDT and CDR2 YNNKEL (reference sequence). V was pared by 4 bases and J by 7 bases, with 16 bases between. The CDR3 is CASSLGRRGSGYTF. The CDR3 region has the DNA TGTGCCAGCAGCCTCGGTAGGAGGGGAAGTGGCTACACCTTC.

The chain recombines TRBV2 with TRBJ1-3; D is unresolved. Germline V lookup: CDR1 SNHLY, CDR2 FYNNEI. The CDR3 totals 14 residues. The V end lost 7 bases, the J end lost 2 bases, and 12 bases lay between the germline ends. The CDR3 sequence: CASTRPVAGNTIYF. CDR3 DNA sequence: TGTGCCAGCACTCGTCCCGTCGCTGGAAACACCATATATTTT.

The chain links TRBV2 to TRBJ2-1; the D gene is possibly TRBD1 (5 bases). The CDR3 has 13 residues. Germline V lookup: CDR1 SNHLY, CDR2 FYNNEI. Trimming cost V 7 bases and J 2 bases, with 9 bases left between them. The CDR3 DNA reads as TGTGCCAGCATTGCGACAGCCTACAATGAGCAGTTCTTC. Amino acids: CASIATAYNEQFF.